The text below deals with one T cell receptor beta chain. Sequencing used immunoSEQ multiplex PCR; TCRdb keeps in-frame clones, though not all of them. The table has 45,000 to 75,000 clones, nearly 95% seen once. The data derive from a study of T cell changes during pregnancy in multiple sclerosis. The CDR3 is made up of 11 amino acids. Germline V lookup: CDR1 SNHLY, CDR2 FYNNEI. V shed 6 bases and J shed 8 bases, with 10 bases lying between them. The material was peripheral blood, obtained in the first trimester of pregnancy. The genes are TRBV2 and TRBJ1-2, with D perhaps TRBD1 (6 bases). The clonotype comes from a female donor with multiple sclerosis, enrolled in a pregnancy study. The CDR3 DNA reads as TGTGCCAGCAGGGAACAGGGCGGCTACACCTTC. Translation gives CASREQGGYTF.